A selection of T cell receptor beta chains follows, all from one sample in a study of graft-versus-host responses after intestinal transplantation. The table came from immunoSEQ multiplex PCR; TCRdb's copy has only in-frame clones and leaves some out. The table lists just over 40,000 clones, 90% to 95% of them singletons. The antigens of these receptors remain unknown. The material sequenced was unstimulated CD8+ T cells sorted from spleen or lymph node cells, taken before transplant. Source of these receptors: a human donor who was the organ donor for an intestinal transplant. CDR3s include the opening cysteine and the closing phenylalanine or tryptophan. Each record gives: D gene, clone size, J gene, V gene, CDR3 protein, CDR3 DNA. A D gene is named only where the DNA matches it firmly. Some rows have no size entry. The others give once, few or many, or a class for an expanded clone.

D gene: TRBD2; clone size: -; J gene: TRBJ2-3; V gene: TRBV2; CDR3 protein: CASSVSGGEEITDTQYF; CDR3 DNA: TGTGCCAGCAGTGTTAGCGGGGGGGAAGAAATCACAGATACGCAGTATTTT
D gene: TRBD2; clone size: -; J gene: TRBJ2-5; V gene: TRBV19; CDR3 protein: CASSWTSGEETQYF; CDR3 DNA: TGTGCCAGTAGTTGGACTAGCGGGGAAGAGACCCAGTACTTC
D gene: -; clone size: -; J gene: TRBJ2-4; V gene: TRBV19; CDR3 protein: CASSTDENIQYF; CDR3 DNA: TGTGCCAGTAGCACGGACGAAAACATTCAGTACTTC
D gene: -; clone size: -; J gene: TRBJ2-7; V gene: TRBV5-8; CDR3 protein: CASSPTYEQYF; CDR3 DNA: TGTGCCAGCAGCCCCACCTACGAGCAGTACTTC
D gene: TRBD1; clone size: -; J gene: TRBJ1-1; V gene: TRBV2; CDR3 protein: CASNKPDRVITEAFF; CDR3 DNA: TGTGCCAGCAACAAACCGGACAGGGTAATCACTGAAGCTTTCTTT
D gene: -; clone size: -; J gene: TRBJ2-3; V gene: TRBV30; CDR3 protein: CAWSVEGQKQYF; CDR3 DNA: TGTGCCTGGAGTGTTGAGGGACAAAAGCAGTATTTT
D gene: TRBD1; clone size: -; J gene: TRBJ2-2; V gene: TRBV5-4; CDR3 protein: CASSLDMGPGQGFPGELFF; CDR3 DNA: TGTGCCAGCAGCTTGGATATGGGGCCGGGACAGGGGTTCCCCGGGGAGCTGTTTTTT
D gene: -; clone size: -; J gene: TRBJ2-5; V gene: TRBV5-6; CDR3 protein: CASSTSPGFLRETQYF; CDR3 DNA: TGTGCCAGCAGCACATCCCCCGGATTTTTAAGAGAGACCCAGTACTTC
D gene: -; clone size: -; J gene: TRBJ2-7; V gene: TRBV29-1; CDR3 protein: CSVGGGATYEQYF; CDR3 DNA: TGCAGCGTTGGTGGGGGGGCTACCTACGAGCAGTACTTC
D gene: TRBD2; clone size: once; J gene: TRBJ2-3; V gene: TRBV27; CDR3 protein: CASTTTSGGADTQYF; CDR3 DNA: TGTGCCAGCACCACGACTAGCGGGGGGGCAGATACGCAGTATTTT
D gene: TRBD2; clone size: -; J gene: TRBJ2-2; V gene: TRBV19; CDR3 protein: CASRLAGGSTGELFF; CDR3 DNA: TGTGCCAGTAGGCTAGCGGGGGGGTCCACCGGGGAGCTGTTTTTT
D gene: -; clone size: -; J gene: TRBJ2-5; V gene: TRBV15; CDR3 protein: CATSRGSGPVSLETQYF; CDR3 DNA: TGTGCCACCAGCAGAGGTTCGGGGCCGGTTAGTTTGGAGACCCAGTACTTC
D gene: -; clone size: -; J gene: TRBJ2-7; V gene: TRBV30; CDR3 protein: CAWSVGGEQYF; CDR3 DNA: TGTGCCTGGAGTGTAGGGGGCGAGCAGTACTTC
D gene: TRBD2; clone size: once; J gene: TRBJ2-7; V gene: TRBV27; CDR3 protein: CASSLSGGDYEQYF; CDR3 DNA: TGTGCCAGCAGTTTATCGGGAGGGGACTACGAGCAGTACTTC
D gene: -; clone size: -; J gene: TRBJ2-7; V gene: TRBV7-9; CDR3 protein: CASSPRDHPDGEQYF; CDR3 DNA: TGTGCCAGCAGCCCCCGGGACCACCCGGATGGCGAGCAGTACTTC
D gene: -; clone size: -; J gene: TRBJ2-7; V gene: TRBV7-6; CDR3 protein: CASSPNHGDEQYF; CDR3 DNA: TGTGCCAGCAGCCCGAACCATGGGGACGAGCAGTACTTC
D gene: -; clone size: -; J gene: TRBJ2-1; V gene: TRBV4-2; CDR3 protein: CASSHPAGWGGSLNEQFF; CDR3 DNA: TGTGCCAGCAGCCACCCGGCAGGGTGGGGGGGCTCTCTCAATGAGCAGTTCTTC
D gene: TRBD1; clone size: -; J gene: TRBJ1-2; V gene: TRBV2; CDR3 protein: CASSWTGSNYGYTF; CDR3 DNA: TGTGCCAGCAGTTGGACAGGTTCTAACTATGGCTACACCTTC
D gene: -; clone size: -; J gene: TRBJ1-5; V gene: TRBV6-6; CDR3 protein: CATGIQPQHF; CDR3 DNA: TGTGCCACAGGGATTCAGCCCCAGCATTTT
D gene: -; clone size: -; J gene: TRBJ2-7; V gene: TRBV19; CDR3 protein: CASSIDILYEQYF; CDR3 DNA: TGTGCCAGTAGCATCGACATTCTGTACGAGCAGTACTTC
D gene: -; clone size: -; J gene: TRBJ1-1; V gene: TRBV4-1; CDR3 protein: CASSQDVRLNTEAFF; CDR3 DNA: TGCGCCAGCAGCCAAGATGTACGGTTGAACACTGAAGCTTTCTTT
D gene: TRBD2; clone size: -; J gene: TRBJ2-1; V gene: TRBV11-1; CDR3 protein: CASSSGLTTQNNEQFF; CDR3 DNA: TGTGCCAGCAGCTCGGGACTAACGACACAAAACAATGAGCAGTTCTTC
D gene: TRBD2; clone size: -; J gene: TRBJ2-5; V gene: TRBV10-3; CDR3 protein: CAISRKAGRETQYF; CDR3 DNA: TGTGCCATCAGTCGTAAAGCGGGACGAGAGACCCAGTACTTC
D gene: -; clone size: -; J gene: TRBJ1-2; V gene: TRBV7-9; CDR3 protein: CASSLDDGGFYGYTF; CDR3 DNA: TGTGCCAGCAGCTTAGACGATGGGGGATTCTATGGCTACACCTTC
D gene: -; clone size: -; J gene: TRBJ1-5; V gene: TRBV7-2; CDR3 protein: CASSFVTGPEQPQHF; CDR3 DNA: TGTGCCAGCAGTTTCGTTACGGGACCTGAGCAGCCCCAGCATTTT
D gene: -; clone size: -; J gene: TRBJ2-3; V gene: TRBV9; CDR3 protein: CASSVGGTDTQYF; CDR3 DNA: TGTGCCAGCAGCGTAGGTGGCACAGATACGCAGTATTTT
D gene: -; clone size: -; J gene: TRBJ2-7; V gene: TRBV13; CDR3 protein: CASSEWGGEAHEQYF; CDR3 DNA: TGTGCCAGCAGCGAATGGGGCGGGGAGGCACACGAGCAGTACTTC
D gene: -; clone size: -; J gene: TRBJ2-2; V gene: TRBV4-2; CDR3 protein: CASSQVTRAENTGELFF; CDR3 DNA: TGTGCCAGCAGCCAAGTCACCCGCGCAGAGAACACCGGGGAGCTGTTTTTT
D gene: -; clone size: -; J gene: TRBJ2-1; V gene: TRBV25-1; CDR3 protein: CASSEGLTSLDEQFF; CDR3 DNA: TGTGCCAGCAGTGAGGGTTTGACTAGTTTGGATGAGCAGTTCTTC
D gene: TRBD2; clone size: -; J gene: TRBJ2-7; V gene: TRBV7-3; CDR3 protein: CASSLSPSGGDSYEQYF; CDR3 DNA: TGTGCCAGCAGCTTATCCCCTAGCGGGGGGGACTCCTACGAGCAGTACTTC
D gene: TRBD2; clone size: -; J gene: TRBJ2-3; V gene: TRBV11-2; CDR3 protein: CASSLDLTSGGNTDTQYF; CDR3 DNA: TGTGCCAGCAGCTTAGATCTGACTAGCGGGGGGAACACAGATACGCAGTATTTT
D gene: -; clone size: -; J gene: TRBJ2-7; V gene: TRBV9; CDR3 protein: CASSPRTAPSYEQYF; CDR3 DNA: TGTGCCAGCAGCCCCCGCACCGCACCCTCCTACGAGCAGTACTTC
D gene: -; clone size: -; J gene: TRBJ2-1; V gene: TRBV11-2; CDR3 protein: CASSLGVFSYNEQFF; CDR3 DNA: TGTGCCAGCAGCTTAGGGGTCTTCTCCTACAATGAGCAGTTCTTC
D gene: -; clone size: -; J gene: TRBJ1-5; V gene: TRBV5-8; CDR3 protein: CASSWDSNQPQHF; CDR3 DNA: TGTGCCAGCAGCTGGGATAGCAATCAGCCCCAGCATTTT
D gene: -; clone size: -; J gene: TRBJ2-1; V gene: TRBV4-3; CDR3 protein: CASSSLGTFRYGNEQFF; CDR3 DNA: TGCGCCAGCAGTTCGTTGGGGACTTTTCGGTACGGCAATGAGCAGTTCTTC
D gene: TRBD2; clone size: -; J gene: TRBJ2-5; V gene: TRBV11-2; CDR3 protein: CASSWTSGGAGETQYF; CDR3 DNA: TGTGCCAGCAGCTGGACTAGCGGGGGGGCAGGGGAGACCCAGTACTTC
D gene: -; clone size: -; J gene: TRBJ2-7; V gene: TRBV7-9; CDR3 protein: CASSRGLPYSYEQYF; CDR3 DNA: TGTGCCAGCAGCCGGGGACTGCCCTACTCCTACGAGCAGTACTTC
D gene: -; clone size: -; J gene: TRBJ1-2; V gene: TRBV20-1; CDR3 protein: CSAPRGEGYTF; CDR3 DNA: TGCAGTGCACCCCGCGGGGAAGGCTACACCTTC
D gene: -; clone size: -; J gene: TRBJ1-5; V gene: TRBV4-1; CDR3 protein: CASSQEAGASNQPQHF; CDR3 DNA: TGCGCCAGCAGCCAAGAGGCAGGGGCAAGCAATCAGCCCCAGCATTTT
D gene: TRBD2; clone size: -; J gene: TRBJ2-2; V gene: TRBV5-1; CDR3 protein: CASGLANTGELFF; CDR3 DNA: TGCGCCAGCGGACTAGCGAACACCGGGGAGCTGTTTTTT
D gene: -; clone size: -; J gene: TRBJ2-1; V gene: TRBV2; CDR3 protein: CASRKIINEQFF; CDR3 DNA: TGTGCCAGCAGGAAGATTATAAATGAGCAGTTCTTC
D gene: -; clone size: -; J gene: TRBJ2-7; V gene: TRBV6-5; CDR3 protein: CASSYSPDPSEQYF; CDR3 DNA: TGTGCCAGCAGTTACTCCCCGGATCCCTCCGAGCAGTACTTC
D gene: TRBD2; clone size: -; J gene: TRBJ2-1; V gene: TRBV19; CDR3 protein: CASSIVASGGLYNEQFF; CDR3 DNA: TGTGCCAGTAGTATAGTGGCTAGCGGGGGCCTATACAATGAGCAGTTCTTC
D gene: -; clone size: -; J gene: TRBJ2-5; V gene: TRBV7-8; CDR3 protein: CASSLRRRVKGETQYF; CDR3 DNA: TGTGCCAGCAGCTTACGACGCAGGGTAAAGGGAGAGACCCAGTACTTC
D gene: -; clone size: -; J gene: TRBJ1-6; V gene: TRBV7-9; CDR3 protein: CASSLGHGDSPLHF; CDR3 DNA: TGTGCCAGCAGCTTAGGACACGGAGATTCACCCCTCCACTTT
D gene: -; clone size: -; J gene: TRBJ2-2; V gene: TRBV4-3; CDR3 protein: CASSQDSTGELFF; CDR3 DNA: TGCGCCAGCAGCCAAGACAGCACCGGGGAGCTGTTTTTT
D gene: -; clone size: -; J gene: TRBJ1-1; V gene: TRBV18; CDR3 protein: CASSLPWRQNTEAFF; CDR3 DNA: TGTGCCAGCTCACTTCCGTGGCGCCAGAACACTGAAGCTTTCTTT
D gene: -; clone size: -; J gene: TRBJ2-7; V gene: TRBV2; CDR3 protein: CASSEFEGMIYYEQYF; CDR3 DNA: TGTGCCAGCAGTGAATTCGAGGGAATGATATACTACGAGCAGTACTTC
D gene: TRBD1; clone size: -; J gene: TRBJ2-7; V gene: TRBV5-4; CDR3 protein: CASSFKRTGPILTYEQYF; CDR3 DNA: TGTGCCAGCAGCTTTAAGAGGACAGGGCCTATATTGACCTACGAGCAGTACTTC
D gene: TRBD1; clone size: -; J gene: TRBJ1-5; V gene: TRBV30; CDR3 protein: CAWSDDRVVNQPQHF; CDR3 DNA: TGTGCCTGGAGCGATGACAGGGTGGTCAATCAGCCCCAGCATTTT
D gene: -; clone size: -; J gene: TRBJ2-2; V gene: TRBV9; CDR3 protein: CASSVLVVGELFF; CDR3 DNA: TGTGCCAGCAGCGTACTAGTCGTCGGGGAGCTGTTTTTT
D gene: -; clone size: -; J gene: TRBJ2-5; V gene: TRBV7-2; CDR3 protein: CASSSPPGIGETQYF; CDR3 DNA: TGTGCCAGCAGCTCCCCCCCGGGGATAGGAGAGACCCAGTACTTC
D gene: -; clone size: -; J gene: TRBJ2-7; V gene: TRBV4-3; CDR3 protein: CASSPPYEQYF; CDR3 DNA: TGCGCCAGCAGCCCCCCCTACGAGCAGTACTTC
D gene: -; clone size: -; J gene: TRBJ2-7; V gene: TRBV4-1; CDR3 protein: CASSQGITGIYEQYF; CDR3 DNA: TGCGCCAGCAGCCAAGGGATAACAGGGATTTACGAGCAGTACTTC
D gene: TRBD2; clone size: -; J gene: TRBJ2-1; V gene: TRBV5-6; CDR3 protein: CASSSTSGGVSEQFF; CDR3 DNA: TGTGCCAGCAGCTCGACTAGCGGGGGTGTAAGTGAGCAGTTCTTC
D gene: TRBD2; clone size: once; J gene: TRBJ2-3; V gene: TRBV27; CDR3 protein: CASSLSGGTLTDTQYF; CDR3 DNA: TGTGCCAGCAGTTTATCGGGGGGGACCTTAACAGATACGCAGTATTTT
D gene: TRBD2; clone size: -; J gene: TRBJ2-1; V gene: TRBV13; CDR3 protein: CASSFTLGLGGSYNEQFF; CDR3 DNA: TGTGCCAGCAGCTTTACTCTGGGACTAGGGGGGTCCTACAATGAGCAGTTCTTC